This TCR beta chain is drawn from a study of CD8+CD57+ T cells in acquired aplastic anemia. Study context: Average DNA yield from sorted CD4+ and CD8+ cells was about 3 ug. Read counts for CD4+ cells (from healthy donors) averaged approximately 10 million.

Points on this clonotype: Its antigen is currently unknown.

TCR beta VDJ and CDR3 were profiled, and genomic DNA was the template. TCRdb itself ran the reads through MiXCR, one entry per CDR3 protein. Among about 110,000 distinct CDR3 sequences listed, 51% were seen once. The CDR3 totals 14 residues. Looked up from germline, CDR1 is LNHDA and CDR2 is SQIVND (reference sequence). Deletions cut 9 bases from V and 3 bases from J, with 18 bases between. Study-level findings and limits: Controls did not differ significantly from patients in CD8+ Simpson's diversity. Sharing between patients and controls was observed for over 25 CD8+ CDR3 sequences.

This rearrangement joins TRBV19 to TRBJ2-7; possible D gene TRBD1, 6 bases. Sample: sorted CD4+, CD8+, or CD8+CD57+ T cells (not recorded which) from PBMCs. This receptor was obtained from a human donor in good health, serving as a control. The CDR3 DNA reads TGTGCCAGCAGTTACAGGGCCGTCCTCTACGAGCAGTACTTC. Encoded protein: CASSYRAVLYEQYF.